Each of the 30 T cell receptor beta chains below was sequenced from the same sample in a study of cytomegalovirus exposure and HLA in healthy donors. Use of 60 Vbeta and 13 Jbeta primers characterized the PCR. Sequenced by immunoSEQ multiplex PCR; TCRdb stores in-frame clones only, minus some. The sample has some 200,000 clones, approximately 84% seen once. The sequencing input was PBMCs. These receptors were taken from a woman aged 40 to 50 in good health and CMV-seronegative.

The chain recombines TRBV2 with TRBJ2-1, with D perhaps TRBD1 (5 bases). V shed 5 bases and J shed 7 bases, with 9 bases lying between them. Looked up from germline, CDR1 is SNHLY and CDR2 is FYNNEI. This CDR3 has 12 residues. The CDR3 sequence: CASSRSGNEQFF. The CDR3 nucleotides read TGTGCCAGCAGTCGGTCAGGGAATGAGCAGTTCTTC.

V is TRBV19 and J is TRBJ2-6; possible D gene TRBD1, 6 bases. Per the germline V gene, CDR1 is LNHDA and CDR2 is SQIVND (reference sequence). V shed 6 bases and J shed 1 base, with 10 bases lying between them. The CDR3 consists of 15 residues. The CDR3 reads CASRKQGSGANVLTF. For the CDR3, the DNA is TGTGCCAGTAGAAAACAGGGATCTGGGGCCAACGTCCTGACTTTC.

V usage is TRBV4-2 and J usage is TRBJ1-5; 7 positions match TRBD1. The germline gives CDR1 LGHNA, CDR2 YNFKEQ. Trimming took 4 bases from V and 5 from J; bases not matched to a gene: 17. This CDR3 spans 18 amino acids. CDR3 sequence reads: CASSPFGDRLRQDQPQHF. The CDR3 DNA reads TGTGCCAGCAGCCCCTTCGGGGACAGACTTCGTCAAGATCAGCCCCAGCATTTT.

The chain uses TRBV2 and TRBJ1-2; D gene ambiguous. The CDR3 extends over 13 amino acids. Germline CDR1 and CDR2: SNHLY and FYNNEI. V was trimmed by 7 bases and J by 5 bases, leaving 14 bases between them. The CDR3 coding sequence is TGTGCCAGCAACGACGGGATACCGTATGGCTACACCTTC. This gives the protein CASNDGIPYGYTF.

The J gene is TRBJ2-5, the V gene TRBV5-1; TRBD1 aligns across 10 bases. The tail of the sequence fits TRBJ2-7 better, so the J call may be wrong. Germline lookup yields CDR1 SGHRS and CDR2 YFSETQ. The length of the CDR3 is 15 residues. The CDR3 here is CASSPGTGVVDEQYF. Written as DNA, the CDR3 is TGCGCCAGCAGCCCCGGGACAGGGGTGGTAGACGAGCAGTACTTC.

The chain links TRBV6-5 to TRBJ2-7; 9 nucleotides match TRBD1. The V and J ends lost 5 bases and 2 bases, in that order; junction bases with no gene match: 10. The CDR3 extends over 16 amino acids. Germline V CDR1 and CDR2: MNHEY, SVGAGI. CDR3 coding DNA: TGTGCCAGCAGTAACTACAGGGGGCTCTCTCCCTACGAGCAGTACTTC. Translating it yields CASSNYRGLSPYEQYF.

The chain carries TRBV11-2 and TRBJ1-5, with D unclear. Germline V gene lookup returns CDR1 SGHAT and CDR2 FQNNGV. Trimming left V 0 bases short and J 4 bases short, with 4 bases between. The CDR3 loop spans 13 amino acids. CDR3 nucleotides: TGTGCCAGCAGCTTAGAACAAAATCAGCCCCAGCATTTT. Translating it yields CASSLEQNQPQHF.

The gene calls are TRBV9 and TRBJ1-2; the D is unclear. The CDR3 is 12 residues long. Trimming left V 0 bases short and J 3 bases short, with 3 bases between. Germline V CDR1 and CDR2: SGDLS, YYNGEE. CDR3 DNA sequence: TGTGCCAGCAGCGTAGCTCACTATGGCTACACCTTC. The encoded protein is CASSVAHYGYTF. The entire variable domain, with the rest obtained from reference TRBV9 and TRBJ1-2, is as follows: DSGVTQTPKHLITATGQRVTLRCSPRSGDLSVYWYQQSLDQGLQFLIQYYNGEERAKGNILERFSAQQFPDLHSELNLSSLELGDSALYFCASSVAHYGYTFGSGTRLTVV.

CDR3 bases: TGTGCCAGCAGCGCCAGCGGGGGTAGCACAGATACGCAGTATTTT. Translating it yields CASSASGGSTDTQYF. V and J are TRBV7-3 and TRBJ2-3; TRBD2 matches at 8 bases. The V gene's germline CDR1 is SGHTA and CDR2 FQGTGA. The CDR3 has 15 amino acids. V was pared by 5 bases and J by 0 bases, with 4 bases of the junction left unmatched.

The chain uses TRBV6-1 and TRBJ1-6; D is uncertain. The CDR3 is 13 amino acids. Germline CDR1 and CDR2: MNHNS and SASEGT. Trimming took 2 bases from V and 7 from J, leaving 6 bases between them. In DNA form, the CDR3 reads TGTGCCAGCAGTGAACCCGGGAATTCACCCCTCCACTTT. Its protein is CASSEPGNSPLHF.

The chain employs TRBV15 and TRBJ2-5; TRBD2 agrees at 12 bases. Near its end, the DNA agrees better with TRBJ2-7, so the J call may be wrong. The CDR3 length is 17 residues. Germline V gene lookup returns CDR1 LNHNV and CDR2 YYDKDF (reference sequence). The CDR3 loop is CATSRDPGTSGLYEQYF. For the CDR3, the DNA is TGTGCCACCAGCAGAGATCCGGGGACTAGCGGGCTCTACGAGCAGTACTTC.

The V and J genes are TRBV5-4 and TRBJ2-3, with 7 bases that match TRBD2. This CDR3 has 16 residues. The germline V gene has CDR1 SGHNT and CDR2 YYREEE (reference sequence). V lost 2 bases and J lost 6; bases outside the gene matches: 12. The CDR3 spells CASSFGGSGALDTQYF. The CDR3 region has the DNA TGTGCCAGCAGCTTTGGCGGGAGCGGGGCTTTGGATACGCAGTATTTT.

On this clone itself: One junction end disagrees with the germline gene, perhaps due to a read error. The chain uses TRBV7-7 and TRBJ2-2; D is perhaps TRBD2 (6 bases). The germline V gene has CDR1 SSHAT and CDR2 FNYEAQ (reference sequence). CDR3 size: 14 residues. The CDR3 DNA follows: TGTGCTAGCAGCCCGGGACTCTCGAGAGGGGAGCTGTTTTTT. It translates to CASSPGLSRGELFF. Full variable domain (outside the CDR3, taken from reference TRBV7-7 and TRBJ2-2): GAGVSQSPRYKVTKRGQDVTLRCDPISSHATLYWYQQALGQGPEFLTYFNYEAQPDKSGLPSDRFSAERPEGSISTLTIQRTEQRDSAMYRCASSPGLSRGELFFGEGSRLTVL.

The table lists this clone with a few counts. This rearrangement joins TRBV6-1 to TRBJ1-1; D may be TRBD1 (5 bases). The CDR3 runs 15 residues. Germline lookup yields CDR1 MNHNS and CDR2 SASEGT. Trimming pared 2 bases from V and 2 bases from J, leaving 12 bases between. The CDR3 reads CASSERWGGNTEAFF. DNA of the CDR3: TGTGCCAGCAGTGAAAGGTGGGGGGGTAACACTGAAGCTTTCTTT.

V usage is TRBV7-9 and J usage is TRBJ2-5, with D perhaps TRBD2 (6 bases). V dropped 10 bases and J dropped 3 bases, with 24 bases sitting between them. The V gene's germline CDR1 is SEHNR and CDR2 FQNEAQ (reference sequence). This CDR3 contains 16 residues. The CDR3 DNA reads TGTGCCACCAGGCGGGGTGAAGCGGAGACTAAAGAGACCCAGTACTTC. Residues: CATRRGEAETKETQYF.

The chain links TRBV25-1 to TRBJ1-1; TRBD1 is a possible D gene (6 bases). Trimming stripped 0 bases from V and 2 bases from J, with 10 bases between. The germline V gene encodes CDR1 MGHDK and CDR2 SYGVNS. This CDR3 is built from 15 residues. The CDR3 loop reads CASSEYNGGNTEAFF. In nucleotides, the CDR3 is TGTGCCAGCAGTGAATATAATGGGGGCAACACTGAAGCTTTCTTT.

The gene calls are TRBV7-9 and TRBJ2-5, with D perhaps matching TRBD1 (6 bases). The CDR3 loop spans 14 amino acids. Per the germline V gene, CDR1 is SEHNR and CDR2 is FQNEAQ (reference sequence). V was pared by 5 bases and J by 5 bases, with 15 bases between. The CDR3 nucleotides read TGTGCCAGCAGCCCAGGGGAGACGGGGGAGACCCAGTACTTC. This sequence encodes CASSPGETGETQYF.

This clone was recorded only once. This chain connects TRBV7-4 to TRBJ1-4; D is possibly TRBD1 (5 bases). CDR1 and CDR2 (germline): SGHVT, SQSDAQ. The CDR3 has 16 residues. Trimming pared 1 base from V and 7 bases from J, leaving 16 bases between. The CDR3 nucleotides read TGTGCCAGCAGCTTAGGGGGGGTCCCGCTAGGTGAAAAACTGTTTTTT. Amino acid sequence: CASSLGGVPLGEKLFF.

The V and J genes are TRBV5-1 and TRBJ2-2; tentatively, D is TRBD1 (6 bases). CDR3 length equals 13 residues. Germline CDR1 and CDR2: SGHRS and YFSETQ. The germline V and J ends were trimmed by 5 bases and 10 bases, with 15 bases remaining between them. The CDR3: CASSSQGFEELFF. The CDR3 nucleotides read TGCGCCAGCAGTTCCCAGGGGTTTGAGGAGCTGTTTTTT.

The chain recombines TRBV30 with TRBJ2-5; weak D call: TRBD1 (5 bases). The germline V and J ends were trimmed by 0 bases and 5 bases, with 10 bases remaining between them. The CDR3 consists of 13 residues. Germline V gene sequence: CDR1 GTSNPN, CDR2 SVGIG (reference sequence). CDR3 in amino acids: CAWSVQGSETQYF. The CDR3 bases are TGTGCCTGGAGTGTGCAGGGTAGCGAGACCCAGTACTTC.

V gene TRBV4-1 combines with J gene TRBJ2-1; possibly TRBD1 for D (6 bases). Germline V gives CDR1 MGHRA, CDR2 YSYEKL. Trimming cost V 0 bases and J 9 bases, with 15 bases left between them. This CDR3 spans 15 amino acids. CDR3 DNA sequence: TGCGCCAGCAGCCAAGACAGGGGCTTTACATCTGAGCAGTTCTTC. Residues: CASSQDRGFTSEQFF.

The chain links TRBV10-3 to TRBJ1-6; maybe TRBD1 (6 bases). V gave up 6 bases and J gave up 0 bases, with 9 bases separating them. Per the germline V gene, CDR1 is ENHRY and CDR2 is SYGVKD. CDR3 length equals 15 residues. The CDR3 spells CAISQGPSYNSPLHF. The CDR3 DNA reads TGTGCCATCAGCCAGGGGCCCTCCTATAATTCACCCCTCCACTTT.

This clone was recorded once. The CDR3 protein is CASSPVGEGPKTQYF. Here the CDR3 DNA reads TGCGCCAGCAGCCCTGTGGGGGAGGGCCCGAAGACCCAGTACTTC. This chain joins TRBV4-1 and TRBJ2-5, with 7 bases aligning to TRBD2. The trim removed 4 bases at V and 6 bases at J, leaving 11 bases unmatched. Germline assignment: CDR1 MGHRA and CDR2 YSYEKL. The CDR3 extends over 15 amino acids.

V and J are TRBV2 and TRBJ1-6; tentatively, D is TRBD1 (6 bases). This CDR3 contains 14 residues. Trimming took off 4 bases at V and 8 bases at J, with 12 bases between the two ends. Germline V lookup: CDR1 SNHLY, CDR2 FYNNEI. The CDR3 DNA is TGTGCCAGCAGTGCACAGGGTATAGATTCACCCCTCCACTTT. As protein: CASSAQGIDSPLHF.

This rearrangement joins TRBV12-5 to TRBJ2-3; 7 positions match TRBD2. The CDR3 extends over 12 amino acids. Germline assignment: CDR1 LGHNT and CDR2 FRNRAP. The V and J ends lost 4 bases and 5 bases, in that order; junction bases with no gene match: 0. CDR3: CASGWGGDTQYF. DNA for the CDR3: TGTGCTAGTGGTTGGGGGGGAGATACGCAGTATTTT.

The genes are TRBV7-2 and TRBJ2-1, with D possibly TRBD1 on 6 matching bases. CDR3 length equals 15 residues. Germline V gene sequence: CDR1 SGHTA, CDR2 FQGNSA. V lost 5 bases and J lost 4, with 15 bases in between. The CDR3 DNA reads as TGTGCCAGCAGCCCAAGGAGGACAGATTACAATGAGCAGTTCTTC. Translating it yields CASSPRRTDYNEQFF.

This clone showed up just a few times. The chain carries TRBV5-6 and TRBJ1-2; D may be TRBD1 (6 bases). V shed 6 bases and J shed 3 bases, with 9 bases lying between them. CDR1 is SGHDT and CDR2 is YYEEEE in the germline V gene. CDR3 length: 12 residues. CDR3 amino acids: CASTQGHYGYTF. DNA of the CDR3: TGTGCCAGCACCCAGGGGCACTATGGCTACACCTTC.

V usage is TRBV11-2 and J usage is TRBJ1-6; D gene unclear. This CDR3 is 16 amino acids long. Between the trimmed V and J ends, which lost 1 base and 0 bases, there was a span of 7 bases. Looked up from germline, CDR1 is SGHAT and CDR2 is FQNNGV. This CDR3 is CASSLARSSYNSPLHF. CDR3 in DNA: TGTGCCAGCAGCTTAGCACGGAGCTCCTATAATTCACCCCTCCACTTT.

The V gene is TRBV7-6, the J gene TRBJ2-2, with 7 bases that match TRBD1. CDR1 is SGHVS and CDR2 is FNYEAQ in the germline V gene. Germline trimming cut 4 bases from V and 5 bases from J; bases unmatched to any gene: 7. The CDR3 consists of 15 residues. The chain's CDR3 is CASSSKTRGTGELFF. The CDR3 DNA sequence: TGTGCCAGCAGCTCAAAAACCAGGGGGACCGGGGAGCTGTTTTTT.

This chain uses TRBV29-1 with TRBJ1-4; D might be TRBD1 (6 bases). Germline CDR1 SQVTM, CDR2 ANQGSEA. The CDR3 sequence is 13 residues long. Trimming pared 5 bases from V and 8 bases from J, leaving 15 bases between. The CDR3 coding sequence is TGCAGCGTTTTTTTCGACAGGTCGGAAAAACTGTTTTTT. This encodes CSVFFDRSEKLFF.